The T cell receptor beta chain described here comes from a study of shared clonotypes between healthy human individuals. Points on this clone: The antigen is not known.

Naive CD8 cells were CD45RO-negative, positively selected for CCR7, excluding terminally differentiated effector memory CD45RA+ cells. Sequencing was performed with immunoSEQ multiplex PCR; in TCRdb, only in-frame clones are kept and a portion is missing. The sample lists around 640,000 clones, 96% seen once, with 0.11% in the top ten. Overall study findings and caveats: Clonotype sharing among donors was expected to depend on sequencing depth.

This receptor was identified in a woman in her 30s in good health. The sequencing sample was made of naive CD8+ T cells sorted from blood.

In nucleotides, the CDR3 is TGTGCCAGCAGTTTCGGACGGATTAATCAGCCCCAGCATTTT. Amino acids: CASSFGRINQPQHF. The V and J genes are TRBV27 and TRBJ1-5; D is undetermined. The CDR3 runs to 14 residues. Germline CDR1 MNHEY, CDR2 SMNVEV (reference sequence). V was clipped by 3 bases and J by 4 bases, with 10 bases between them.